One sample yielded the 23 T cell receptor beta chains listed below, sequenced in a study of blood T cells in healthy people across ages. The authors ran a second PCR of 7 to 11 cycles using a sample-barcoded 5' primer and a J-beta primer mix. Via MiXCR, TCRdb re-called the 5' RACE reads, giving one row per CDR3 protein. In the table there are fewer than 800,000 distinct CDR3 sequences, 20% to 25% of which are singletons. Sequenced: blood. These receptors all stem from a man between 65 and 85 years old in good health.

There are many counts of this clonotype. The V gene is TRBV2, the J gene TRBJ2-3, with 12 bases identical to TRBD2. CDR1 and CDR2 from the germline V gene are SNHLY and FYNNEI. The CDR3 spans 16 residues. The junction had 6 bases not matched to a gene; V was cut back by 5 bases and J by 3 bases. This CDR3 reads CASSPLAGGATDTQYF. Here the CDR3 DNA reads TGTGCCAGCAGTCCCCTAGCGGGAGGGGCAACAGATACGCAGTATTTT.

V and J are TRBV12-3 or TRBV12-4 and TRBJ2-3; 14 bases align to TRBD2. CDR3 length equals 18 residues. J was trimmed by 6 bases and V by 3 bases; bases with no gene match: 11. The CDR3: CASSLGPSGLAGEDTQYF. The CDR3 DNA follows: TGTGCCAGCAGTTTGGGCCCTTCGGGACTAGCGGGAGAGGATACGCAGTATTTT.

V usage is TRBV12-3 or TRBV12-4 and J usage is TRBJ1-6; D uncertain. The CDR3 loop spans 11 amino acids. V dropped 5 bases and J dropped 10 bases, with 6 bases sitting between them. The chain's CDR3 is CASSRNSPLHF. The CDR3 DNA follows: TGTGCCAGCAGTCGTAACTCACCCCTCCACTTT.

In its sample, this clonotype was seen a few times. The chain employs TRBV6-5 and TRBJ2-5; 9 nucleotides agree with TRBD1. The J call may be incorrect, as the DNA end agrees better with TRBJ2-7. The CDR3 is 14 amino acids. Per the germline V gene, CDR1 is MNHEY and CDR2 is SVGAGI. The CDR3 sequence: CASKDTGGSYEQYF. The CDR3 coding sequence is TGTGCCAGCAAAGACACAGGGGGCTCTTACGAGCAGTACTTC.

The rearrangement links TRBV7-2 to TRBJ2-2; D perhaps matches TRBD2 (6 bases). Germline-derived CDR1 and CDR2 are SGHTA and FQGNSA. The CDR3 has 15 amino acids. V lost 7 bases and J lost 3, with 15 bases in between. The CDR3 loop is CASTRGGTDTGELFF. DNA of the CDR3: TGTGCCAGCACTCGGGGCGGGACGGACACCGGGGAGCTGTTTTTT.

The CDR3 nucleotides are TGCGCCAGCAGCTTAACTAGCGGGAGAGTCGACGAGCAGTACTTC. Protein product: CASSLTSGRVDEQYF. The chain has TRBV5-1 and TRBJ2-7; the match to TRBD2 covers 11 bases. CDR3 length: 15 residues. CDR1 SGHRS and CDR2 YFSETQ come from the germline V gene. After removal of 2 bases from V and 5 bases from J, the junction contained 6 bases not matched to a gene.

The chain is built from TRBV7-2 and TRBJ2-1; D unresolved. Trimming removed 0 bases from V and 4 bases from J, with 10 bases in between. The germline V gene has CDR1 SGHTA and CDR2 FQGNSA. CDR3 length: 15 residues. CDR3 in DNA: TGTGCCAGCAGCTTAGCGTACGGCACTTACAATGAGCAGTTCTTC. Translating it yields CASSLAYGTYNEQFF.

The table lists this clonotype with a few counts. The rearrangement links TRBV12-3 or TRBV12-4 to TRBJ1-4; D remains ambiguous. The CDR3 length is 15 residues. Trimming removed 2 bases from V and 4 bases from J, with 11 bases in between. The CDR3 loop reads CASSLIGESNEKLFF. CDR3 bases: TGTGCCAGCAGTTTAATCGGAGAGAGTAATGAAAAACTGTTTTTT.

This clonotype showed up just a few times. The chain couples TRBV5-4 to TRBJ2-1, with no clear D. The CDR3 is 13 amino acids. From germline, CDR1 is SGHNT and CDR2 YYREEE (reference sequence). V dropped 2 bases and J dropped 4 bases, with 7 bases sitting between them. The CDR3 DNA is TGTGCCAGCAGCTTACCGGTGTACAATGAGCAGTTCTTC. Its translation is CASSLPVYNEQFF. Drawing the rest from reference TRBV5-4 and TRBJ2-1, the complete variable domain is ETGVTQSPTHLIKTRGQQVTLRCSSQSGHNTVSWYQQALGQGPQFIFQYYREEENGRGNFPPRFSGLQFPNYSSELNVNALELDDSALYLCASSLPVYNEQFFGPGTRLTVL.

In regard to this clonotype: An end of the junction does not agree with germline; a read error may underlie this. The chain recombines TRBV7-9 with TRBJ2-7; no reliable D call. This CDR3 is 15 amino acids long. CDR1 is SEHNR and CDR2 is FQNEAQ in the germline V gene (reference sequence). CDR3 sequence: CASSLAAQSTYEQYF. Written as DNA, the CDR3 is TGTGCCAGCAGCTTAGCGGCGCAGAGCACCTACGAACAGTACTTC.

The chain links TRBV28 to TRBJ2-1; 9 positions match TRBD1. The trim removed 7 bases at V and 6 bases at J, leaving 4 bases unmatched. Germline V gene sequence: CDR1 MDHEN, CDR2 SYDVKM. This CDR3 contains 13 residues. CDR3 sequence: CASTRTGVNEQFF. DNA for the CDR3: TGTGCCAGCACCAGGACAGGGGTCAATGAGCAGTTCTTC.

The CDR3 spells CASSSDAPYIWYF. CDR3 nucleotides: TGTGCCAGCAGCTCAGATGCCCCGTATATTTGGTATTTT. The genes are TRBV6-5 and TRBJ2-3, with D uncertain. CDR1 is MNHEY and CDR2 is SVGAGI in the germline V gene. This CDR3 contains 13 residues. Between the trimmed V and J ends, which lost 6 bases and 14 bases, there was a span of 21 bases.

This chain joins TRBV4-1 and TRBJ1-2, with unresolved D. The CDR3 is made up of 15 amino acids. Germline loops: CDR1 MGHRA, CDR2 YSYEKL. The V gene lost 0 bases and the J gene lost 6 bases, with 14 bases spanning the gap. The CDR3 reads CASSQDLGFRNGYTF. CDR3 coding DNA: TGCGCCAGCAGCCAAGATCTAGGATTCCGAAATGGCTACACCTTC.

The rearrangement uses TRBV28 and TRBJ1-5; 9 bases map to TRBD1. With 5 bases clipped from V and 0 bases from J, the junction kept 11 bases outside the gene matches. Germline values: CDR1 MDHEN, CDR2 SYDVKM. This CDR3 is 18 amino acids long. CDR3 sequence reads: CASSGPGQGLYSNQPQHF. In DNA, the CDR3 is TGTGCCAGCAGTGGACCGGGACAGGGCCTCTATAGCAATCAGCCCCAGCATTTT. The complete variable domain, with remaining parts taken from reference TRBV28 and TRBJ1-5, reads DVKVTQSSRYLVKRTGEKVFLECVQDMDHENMFWYRQDPGLGLRLIYFSYDVKMKEKGDIPEGYSVSREKKERFSLILESASTNQTSMYLCASSGPGQGLYSNQPQHFGDGTRLSIL.

J is TRBJ1-4 and V is TRBV18, with D tentatively TRBD1 (5 bases). Germline CDR1 is KGHSH and CDR2 is LQKENI. V lost 3 bases to trimming and J lost 7 bases, with 15 bases between them. This CDR3 has 15 amino acids. CDR3 region: CASSPTGTFTEKLFF. CDR3 nucleotides: TGTGCCAGCTCACCGACCGGGACCTTTACTGAAAAACTGTTTTTT.

As concerns this clonotype: One junction end disagrees with the germline gene, perhaps due to a read error. The CDR3 loop is CASSLVGGTEQFF. Here the CDR3 DNA reads TGTGCTAGCAGCTTAGTCGGGGGTACTGAGCAGTTCTTC. The genes are TRBV7-7 and TRBJ2-1; D perhaps matches TRBD2 (6 bases). Germline-derived CDR1 and CDR2 are SSHAT and FNYEAQ (reference sequence). CDR3 length: 13 amino acids.

This clonotype was detected ten times or more. The chain links TRBV4-1 to TRBJ2-7; D not certain. This CDR3 has 14 amino acids. The germline V and J ends were trimmed by 1 base and 2 bases, with 9 bases remaining between them. The germline gives CDR1 MGHRA, CDR2 YSYEKL. CDR3 coding DNA: TGCGCCAGCAGCCAAGTATTCCACCCCTACGAGCAGTACTTC. Protein product: CASSQVFHPYEQYF.

This chain links TRBV12-3 or TRBV12-4 with TRBJ1-1, with TRBD1 identical over 8 bases. The CDR3 consists of 15 residues. V shed 5 bases, J shed 3 bases, and the junction held 8 bases outside the gene matches. The CDR3 DNA is TGTGCCAGCAGTCCTTCGACAGGGGCCTACACTGAAGCTTTCTTT. It specifies CASSPSTGAYTEAFF.

V usage is TRBV5-1 and J usage is TRBJ2-5, with 7 bases identical to TRBD2. The germline gives CDR1 SGHRS, CDR2 YFSETQ. V gave up 7 bases and J gave up 5 bases; unmatched junction bases: 11. The CDR3 sequence is 14 residues long. This chain's CDR3 is CASEPGRGYETQYF. DNA of the CDR3: TGCGCCAGCGAACCGGGGCGGGGGTATGAGACCCAGTACTTC.

About this clonotype itself: A read error is possible here, since a much larger clone lies one base away. The conserved phenylalanine or tryptophan normally closing the CDR3 is absent here, so this likely arose from a read error. The J gene is TRBJ2-3, the V gene TRBV5-1, with 11 nucleotides matching TRBD2. Germline assignment: CDR1 SGHRS and CDR2 YFSETQ. V lost 4 bases to trimming and J lost 4 bases; unmatched junction nucleotides: 8. CDR3 length equals 16 residues. In DNA, the CDR3 is TGCGCCAGCAGCCTCCTACTAGCGGGAGATCCAGATACGCAGTATCTT. Translating it yields CASSLLLAGDPDTQYL.

The CDR3 spells CSSSRLERGYGYTF. The CDR3, as DNA: TGCAGTTCCTCGAGGTTAGAGCGCGGCTATGGCTACACCTTC. The chain couples TRBV20-1 to TRBJ1-2; D remains ambiguous. Germline V gene data show CDR1 as DFQATT and CDR2 as SNEGSKA (reference sequence). The V and J ends lost 8 bases and 4 bases respectively, with 20 bases between them. CDR3 length: 14 residues.

V gene TRBV5-1 combines with J gene TRBJ1-1; D remains unclear. CDR3 length: 10 amino acids. Germline assignment: CDR1 SGHRS and CDR2 YFSETQ. V dropped 5 bases and J dropped 5 bases, with 4 bases sitting between them. As DNA, the CDR3 is TGCGCCAGCAGGTGGACTGAAGCTTTCTTT. Translated, it gives CASRWTEAFF.

This clonotype appeared a few times. The chain uses TRBV6-6 and TRBJ2-5, with 7 bases lining up with TRBD2. Germline CDR1 reads MNHNY; CDR2 reads SVGAGI (reference sequence). V dropped 6 bases and J dropped 4; count of bases not matched to a gene: 8. The CDR3 totals 14 residues. This chain's CDR3 is CASRKAGVGETQYF. The DNA for the CDR3 is TGTGCCAGCAGGAAGGCGGGAGTAGGAGAGACCCAGTACTTC.